These T cell receptor beta chains were read from a single sample in a study of regulatory T cells in long-lasting Graves disease. TCRdb re-called the multiplex PCR reads through MiXCR, storing one row per CDR3 protein. Of about 560,000 distinct CDR3 sequences in the sample, roughly a sixth were seen once. In addition, the sample was reused for a study of T cells in Graves' hyperthyroidism and ophthalmopathy.

The sequencing here drew on peripheral blood mononuclear cells (PBMCs), taken at new diagnosis, from a patient treated with antithyroid drugs. Every receptor here comes from a man aged 18-30 years with Graves disease. The CDR3 runs from the conserved cysteine through the conserved F or W. A D gene is named only where the DNA matches it firmly. Clone size is shown for a subset of rows, as once, few, many or a class of expanded clone.

j_call clone_size v_call d_call cdr3_aa cdr3_nt
TRBJ1-2 few TRBV12-3/TRBV12-4 TRBD1 CASSLGTGGNGYTF TGTGCCAGCAGTCTCGGGACAGGGGGCAATGGCTACACCTTC
TRBJ2-6 - TRBV5-1 TRBD1 CASSWTGTGRSGANVLTF TGCGCCAGCAGCTGGACCGGGACAGGGCGCTCTGGGGCCAACGTCCTGACTTTC
TRBJ1-4 many TRBV20-1 TRBD1 CGGTGASYRGEKLFF TGCGGGGGGACAGGGGCATCCTATAGGGGCGAAAAACTGTTTTTT
TRBJ2-3 - TRBV30 - CAWSVQQTDTQYF TGTGCCTGGAGTGTACAACAGACAGATACGCAGTATTTT
TRBJ2-3 many TRBV6-4 - CASSDGGTSTDTQYF TGTGCCAGCAGTGACGGGGGCACTAGCACAGATACGCAGTATTTT
TRBJ2-7 many TRBV12-3/TRBV12-4 - CASSSGTDEQYF TGTGCCAGCAGTTCGGGGACGGACGAGCAGTACTTC
TRBJ2-3 few TRBV20-1 TRBD2 CSARGTLAGGGTDTQYF TGCAGTGCTAGAGGAACACTAGCGGGAGGAGGCACAGATACGCAGTATTTT
TRBJ2-5 few TRBV28 - CASSPRGEGTGRGTQYF TGTGCCAGCAGTCCCCGGGGGGAAGGTACAGGGCGTGGGACCCAGTACTTC
TRBJ1-6 - TRBV7-3 - CASSLSGSNSPLHF TGTGCCAGCAGCTTATCAGGGTCTAATTCACCCCTCCACTTT
TRBJ2-7 many TRBV13 - CASSPPGTRYEQYF TGTGCCAGCAGCCCCCCAGGGACTCGGTACGAGCAGTACTTC
TRBJ2-1 - TRBV5-1 - CASSLDRGKAYNEQFF TGCGCCAGCAGCTTGGATCGGGGGAAGGCCTACAATGAGCAGTTCTTC
TRBJ2-1 many TRBV3-1 - CASSQARREQFF TGTGCCAGCAGCCAAGCTCGTCGGGAGCAGTTCTTC
TRBJ1-2 few TRBV4-1 - CASSPLDGGSYGYTF TGCGCCAGCAGCCCTCTGGATGGGGGTAGCTATGGCTACACCTTC
TRBJ2-2 few TRBV5-5 - CASSSSQGELFF TGTGCCAGCAGCTCCAGTCAAGGGGAGCTGTTTTTT
TRBJ2-7 - TRBV20-1 - CSARGTTNEQYF TGCAGTGCTAGAGGGACGACCAACGAGCAGTACTTC
TRBJ2-7 few TRBV20-1 TRBD1 CSAFDRGSYEQYF TGCAGTGCCTTCGACAGGGGGTCCTACGAGCAGTACTTC
TRBJ2-5 many TRBV6-1 - CASSRPGVETQYF TGTGCCAGCAGCAGGCCGGGAGTGGAGACCCAGTACTTC
TRBJ2-7 many TRBV28 - CASSLMEGGVDEQYF TGTGCCAGCAGTTTGATGGAAGGGGGAGTCGACGAGCAGTACTTC
TRBJ1-6 - TRBV6-2/TRBV6-3 - CASGERGGSPLHF TGTGCCAGCGGGGAGAGGGGTGGTTCACCCCTCCACTTT
TRBJ2-3 - TRBV6-2/TRBV6-3 TRBD1 CASRDRPQGVRTDTQYF TGTGCCAGCAGGGACCGGCCGCAGGGGGTTCGGACAGATACGCAGTATTTT
TRBJ2-5 many TRBV3-1 - CASSQGRNQETQYF TGTGCCAGCAGCCAAGGAAGGAACCAAGAGACCCAGTACTTC
TRBJ1-6 - TRBV24-1 - CATSDLNRDSPLHF TGTGCCACCAGTGACCTGAACAGGGACTCACCCCTCCACTTT
TRBJ2-1 many TRBV20-1 - CSALDSEQFF TGCAGTGCTTTGGACAGCGAGCAGTTCTTC
TRBJ2-3 few TRBV13 TRBD2 CASSVTSGRADTQYF TGTGCCAGCAGCGTAACTAGCGGGAGGGCAGATACGCAGTATTTT